This TCR beta chain was recorded in a study of blood T cell repertoires in COVID-19. The wider study: Acute-phase and convalescent COVID-19 samples originated in the United States, Italy and Spain. T cells, B-cell-depleted T cells, or PBMCs provided the cDNA or gDNA that served as material.

There are 18 residues in the CDR3. Trimming stripped 3 bases from V and 7 bases from J, with 26 bases between. The germline V gene encodes CDR1 LNHDA and CDR2 SQIVND (reference sequence). As originally analysed: The authors estimated nucleated cell counts from reference gene primer amplification. Assay: immunoSEQ multiplex PCR; the TCRdb copy retains only in-frame clones and omits some. V, J and clone size are taken as reported in that table, and D and trimming were inferred from the DNA itself. The repertoire holds hundreds of thousands of clones, with roughly nine tenths as singletons. V is TRBV19 and J is TRBJ2-3; maybe TRBD2 (5 bases). The specimen sequenced was peripheral blood. This clonotype was sampled from a man in his sixties who had recovered from COVID-19. CDR3 nucleotide sequence: TGTGCCAGTAGTATCGCTTCGGCAGAGGGTGCCCGAAGGAATACGCAGTATTTT. Its protein is CASSIASAEGARRNTQYF.